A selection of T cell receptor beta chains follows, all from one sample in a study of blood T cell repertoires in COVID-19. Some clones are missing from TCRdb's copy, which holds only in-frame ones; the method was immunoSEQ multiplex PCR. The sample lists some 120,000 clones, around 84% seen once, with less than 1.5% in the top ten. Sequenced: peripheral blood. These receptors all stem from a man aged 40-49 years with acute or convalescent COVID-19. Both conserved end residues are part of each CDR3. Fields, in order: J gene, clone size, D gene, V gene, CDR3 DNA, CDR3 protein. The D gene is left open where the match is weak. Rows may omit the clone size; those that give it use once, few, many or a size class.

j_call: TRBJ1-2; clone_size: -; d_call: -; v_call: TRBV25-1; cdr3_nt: TGTGCCAGCAGAGCGTCTGGGGGGGGGATTAGTGGCTACACCTTC; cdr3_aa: CASRASGGGISGYTF
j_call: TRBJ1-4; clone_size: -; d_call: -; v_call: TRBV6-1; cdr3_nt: TGTGCCAGCAGTGGAGGGCTGGCAGGCCAAGGGGAAAAACTGTTTTTT; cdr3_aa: CASSGGLAGQGEKLFF
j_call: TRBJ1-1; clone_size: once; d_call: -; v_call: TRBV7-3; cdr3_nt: TGTGCCAGCAGCCCCCATGGCAGGGCTGAAGCTTTCTTT; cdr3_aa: CASSPHGRAEAFF
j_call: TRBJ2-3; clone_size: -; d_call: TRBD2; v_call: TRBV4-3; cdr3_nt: TGCGCCAGCAGTTCCTGGACTAGCGGGGCTAGCACAGATACGCAGTATTTT; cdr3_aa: CASSSWTSGASTDTQYF
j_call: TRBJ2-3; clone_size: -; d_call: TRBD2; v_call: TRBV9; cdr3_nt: TGTGCCAGCAGCGTAGGGGGAGGGTACCCACTGGATACGCAGTATTTT; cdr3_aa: CASSVGGGYPLDTQYF
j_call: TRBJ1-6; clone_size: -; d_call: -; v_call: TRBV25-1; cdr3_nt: TGTGCCAGCAGTGTTGGCAGGGACTTCCGAAGTTCACCCCTCCACTTT; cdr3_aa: CASSVGRDFRSSPLHF
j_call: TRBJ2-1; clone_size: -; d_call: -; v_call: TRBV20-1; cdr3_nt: TGCAGTGCTAGTTGGTGGAGAAAGGGGATAAACAATGAGCAGTTCTTC; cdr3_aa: CSASWWRKGINNEQFF
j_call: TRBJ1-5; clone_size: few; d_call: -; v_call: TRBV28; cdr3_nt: TGTGCCAGCAGACGGGAGGGAGGGATCAATCAGCCCCAGCATTTT; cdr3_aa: CASRREGGINQPQHF
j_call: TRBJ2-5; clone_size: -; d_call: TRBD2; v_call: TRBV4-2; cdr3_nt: TGTGCCAGCAGCCAAGTTGCTAGCGGGGGCGACGGAGAGACCCAGTACTTC; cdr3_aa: CASSQVASGGDGETQYF
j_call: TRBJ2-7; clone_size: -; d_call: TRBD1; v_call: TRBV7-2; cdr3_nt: TGTGCCAGCAGCTTCGGCAGGGGGCTGTACGAGCAGTACTTC; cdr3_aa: CASSFGRGLYEQYF
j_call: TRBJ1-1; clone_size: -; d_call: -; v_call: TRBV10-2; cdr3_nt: TGCGCCAGCAGTGAGAGGGGCAAAGGGGGCACTGAAGCTTTCTTT; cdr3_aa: CASSERGKGGTEAFF
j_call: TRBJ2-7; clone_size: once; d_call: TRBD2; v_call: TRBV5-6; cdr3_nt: TGTGCCAGCAGCTTCAGGACTAGCGGTCCCCTCAACGAGCAGTACTTC; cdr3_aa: CASSFRTSGPLNEQYF
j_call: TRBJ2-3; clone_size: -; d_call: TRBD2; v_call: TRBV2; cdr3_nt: TGTGCCAGCAGCGAGCGGGGGGGCCGTACAGATACGCAGTATTTT; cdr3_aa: CASSERGGRTDTQYF
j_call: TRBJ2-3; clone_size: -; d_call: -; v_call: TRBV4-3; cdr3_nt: TGCGCCAGCAGCCTCCGGGATTCGGATACGCAGTATTTT; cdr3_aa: CASSLRDSDTQYF
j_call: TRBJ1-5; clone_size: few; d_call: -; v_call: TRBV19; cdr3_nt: TGTGCCAGTGCCGACACTGGCAATCAGCCCCAGCATTTT; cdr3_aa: CASADTGNQPQHF
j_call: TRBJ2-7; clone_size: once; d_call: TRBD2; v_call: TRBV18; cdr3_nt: TGTGCCAGCTCACCGGGACTAGCGGGGGCCCACTCCTACGAGCAGTACTTC; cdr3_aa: CASSPGLAGAHSYEQYF
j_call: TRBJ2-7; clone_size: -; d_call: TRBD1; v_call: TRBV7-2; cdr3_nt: TGTGCCAGCAGCATAGGGACAGGGCCCCCCTACGAGCAGTACTTC; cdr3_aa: CASSIGTGPPYEQYF
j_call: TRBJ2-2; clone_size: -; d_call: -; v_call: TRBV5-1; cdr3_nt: TGCGCCAGCAGCTTGGGCGTTCCCACCGGGGAGCTGTTTTTT; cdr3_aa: CASSLGVPTGELFF
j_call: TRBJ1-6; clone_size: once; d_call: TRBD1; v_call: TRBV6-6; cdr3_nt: TGTGCCAGCAGTTACTCCCAACAGGGGACCGGTTCACCCCTCCACTTT; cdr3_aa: CASSYSQQGTGSPLHF
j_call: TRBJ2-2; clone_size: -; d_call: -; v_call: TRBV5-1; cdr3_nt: TGCGCCAGCAGCTTAGGGACAACCACCGGGGAGCTGTTTTTT; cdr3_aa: CASSLGTTTGELFF
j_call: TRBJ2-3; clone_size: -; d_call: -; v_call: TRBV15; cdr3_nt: TGTGCCACCAGCAGAGGCGGGCGGGGCCCCGGGGATACGCAGTATTTT; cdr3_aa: CATSRGGRGPGDTQYF
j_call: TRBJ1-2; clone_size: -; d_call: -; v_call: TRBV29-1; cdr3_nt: TGCAGCGTAGGACATCGGCCTAACTATGGCTACACCTTC; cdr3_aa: CSVGHRPNYGYTF
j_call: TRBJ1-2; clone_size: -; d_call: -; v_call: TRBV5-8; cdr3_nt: TGTGCCAGCAGCTTGGGACAGAGAGTGGGTGGCTACACCTTC; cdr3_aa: CASSLGQRVGGYTF
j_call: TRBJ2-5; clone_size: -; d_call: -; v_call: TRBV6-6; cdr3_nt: TGTGCCAGCAGTTACTCCGGAGTCGGGGCCCAGTACTTC; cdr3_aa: CASSYSGVGAQYF
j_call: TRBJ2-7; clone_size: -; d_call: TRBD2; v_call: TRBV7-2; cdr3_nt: TGTGCCAGCAGCCTCGGACTAGGTTGGGACGAGCAGTACTTC; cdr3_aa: CASSLGLGWDEQYF
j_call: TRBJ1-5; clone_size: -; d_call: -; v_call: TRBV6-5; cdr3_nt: TGTGCCGCTTCAAAGACAAATAGCAATCAGCCCCAGCATTTT; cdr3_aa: CAASKTNSNQPQHF
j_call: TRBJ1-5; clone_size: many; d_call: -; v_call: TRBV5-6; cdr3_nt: TGTGCCAGCAGCAGACAGCCGTATAGCAATCAGCCCCAGCATTTT; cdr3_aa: CASSRQPYSNQPQHF
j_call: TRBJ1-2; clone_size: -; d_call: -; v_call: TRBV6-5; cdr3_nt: TGTGCCAGCAGATGGGTCCAGGGTCGCGGCTACACCTTC; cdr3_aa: CASRWVQGRGYTF
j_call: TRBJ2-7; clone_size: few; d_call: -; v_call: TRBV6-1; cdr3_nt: TGTGCCAGCAGTTCCGGGATCTACGAGCAGTACTTC; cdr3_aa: CASSSGIYEQYF
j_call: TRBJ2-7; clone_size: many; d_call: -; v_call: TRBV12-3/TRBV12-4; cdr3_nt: TGTGCCAGCAGTTTAGTCCGCTACGAGCAGTACTTC; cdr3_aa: CASSLVRYEQYF
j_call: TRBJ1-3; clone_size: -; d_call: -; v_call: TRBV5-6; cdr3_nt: TGTGCCAGCAGCCTGCAGGGGCCTGGAAACACCATATATTTT; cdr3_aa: CASSLQGPGNTIYF
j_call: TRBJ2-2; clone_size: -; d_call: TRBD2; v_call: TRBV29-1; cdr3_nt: TGCAGCGCCAAGAAAGGGCAAGCGGGAGGTTTGAACACCGGGGAGCTGTTTTTT; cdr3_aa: CSAKKGQAGGLNTGELFF
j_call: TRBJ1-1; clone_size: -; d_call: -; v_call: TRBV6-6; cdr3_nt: TGTGCCAGCAGAGTACAGGGGAACACTGAAGCTTTCTTT; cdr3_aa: CASRVQGNTEAFF
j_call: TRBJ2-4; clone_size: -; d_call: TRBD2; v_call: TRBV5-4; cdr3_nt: TGTGCCAGCAGTCGGGCTAGCGGGAGTGGCGGCAAAAACATTCAGTACTTC; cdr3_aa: CASSRASGSGGKNIQYF
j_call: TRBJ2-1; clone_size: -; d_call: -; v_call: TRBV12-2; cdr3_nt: TGTGCAAGTCGCTCGGGACAGACCTACAATGAGCAGTTCTTC; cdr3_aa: CASRSGQTYNEQFF
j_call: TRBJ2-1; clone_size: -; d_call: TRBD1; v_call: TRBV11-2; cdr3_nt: TGTGCCAGCAGGCACAGGGGGCGATATGAGCAGTTCTTC; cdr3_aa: CASRHRGRYEQFF
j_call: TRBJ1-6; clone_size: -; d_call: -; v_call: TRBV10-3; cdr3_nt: TGTGCCACTCAGGGCTCCTATAATTCACCCCTCCACTTT; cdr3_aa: CATQGSYNSPLHF
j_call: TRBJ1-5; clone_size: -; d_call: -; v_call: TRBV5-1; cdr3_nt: TGCGCCAGCAGCAGTAGCGGAGGGATGGGTCAGCCCCAGCATTTT; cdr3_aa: CASSSSGGMGQPQHF
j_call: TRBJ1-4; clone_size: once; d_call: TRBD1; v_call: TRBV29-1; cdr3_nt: TGCAGCGTTCGGGACAGTGGAGAAAAACTGTTTTTT; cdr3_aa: CSVRDSGEKLFF
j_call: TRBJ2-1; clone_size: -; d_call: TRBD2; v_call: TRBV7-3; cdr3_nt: TGTGCCAGCAGCCTCACCGGGGGTGCCGGGACTAGCGGGAGGTCCTACAATGAGCAGTTCTTC; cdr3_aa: CASSLTGGAGTSGRSYNEQFF
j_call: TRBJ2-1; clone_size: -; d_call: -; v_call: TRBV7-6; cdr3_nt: TGTGCCAGCAGCTCCCCTTGGGCCAATGAGCAGTTCTTC; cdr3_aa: CASSSPWANEQFF